The 13 T cell receptor beta chains reported below all come from one sample, sequenced in a study of blood T cells in healthy people across ages. Then a second PCR, running about 6 to 12 cycles, was carried out with a sample-barcoded 5' primer and a J-beta primer mix. TCRdb called the 5' RACE reads again in MiXCR, with one record for every CDR3 protein. The table has some 1,500,000 distinct CDR3 sequences, around 40% seen once. Sequencing was done on a sample of blood. These receptors were obtained from a woman aged 18-30 years in good health.

J is TRBJ2-7 and V is TRBV10-3, with D perhaps matching TRBD1 or TRBD2 (5 bases each). Trimming removed 6 bases from V and 7 bases from J, with 13 bases in between. CDR1 and CDR2 from the germline V gene are ENHRY and SYGVKD. The CDR3 is 12 amino acids. CDR3 nucleotides: TGTGCCATCAGCTGGGACGCCAATGAGCAGTACTTC. Translating it yields CAISWDANEQYF.

The genes are TRBV6-5 and TRBJ1-2, with D possibly matching TRBD1 (5 bases). The CDR3 contains 13 residues. V was clipped by 5 bases and J by 7 bases, with 14 bases between them. Germline CDR1 MNHEY, CDR2 SVGAGI. The CDR3 region is CASSSRLGRGYTF. The DNA for the CDR3 is TGTGCCAGCAGTAGTCGCTTGGGACGTGGCTACACCTTC.

The rearrangement joins TRBV29-1 to TRBJ2-3, with 8 positions matching TRBD2. The J segment lost 2 bases and the V segment lost 4 bases, leaving 14 bases of the junction unmatched. The germline V gene encodes CDR1 SQVTM and CDR2 ANQGSEA. The CDR3 is 17 residues long. As DNA, the CDR3 is TGCAGCGTTGGTGGGGTTAGCGGGGAGGATGTCACAGATACGCAGTATTTT. This translates into CSVGGVSGEDVTDTQYF.

V and J are TRBV5-1 and TRBJ1-1; a possible D gene is TRBD1 (5 bases). Trimming removed 4 bases from V and 3 bases from J, with 13 bases in between. CDR1 is SGHRS, CDR2 YFSETQ, per germline. The CDR3 has 14 residues. CDR3 DNA: TGCGCCAGCAGCGATGGACTGGGGGACACTGAAGCTTTCTTT. Residues: CASSDGLGDTEAFF.

V gene TRBV28 combines with J gene TRBJ2-7; TRBD2 matches at 8 bases. Germline CDR1 and CDR2: MDHEN and SYDVKM. Trimming cost V 7 bases and J 7 bases; bases outside gene matches: 12. This CDR3 spans 14 amino acids. This CDR3 reads CASTPSPAGVEQYF. The CDR3 nucleotides are TGTGCCAGCACCCCTAGCCCAGCGGGAGTTGAGCAGTACTTC.

The chain has TRBV7-9 and TRBJ2-3; 10 bases agree with TRBD2. The CDR3 has 15 amino acids. J lost 6 bases, V lost 4 bases, and 7 bases had no gene match. The V gene's germline CDR1 is SEHNR and CDR2 FQNEAQ (reference sequence). The CDR3 DNA sequence: TGTGCCAGCAGCTCCCGAGCGGGAGGGGTGGATACGCAGTATTTT. Translating gives CASSSRAGGVDTQYF.

A remark on this clonotype: A read error may account for a junction end that differs from germline. The genes are TRBV4-1 and TRBJ2-1; possibly TRBD2 for D (6 bases). CDR3 size: 15 residues. CDR1 is MGHRA and CDR2 is YSYEKL in the germline V gene. The CDR3 DNA sequence: TGCGCCAGCACCATCCTGGTAGCGGCGTACAATAAGCAGTTCTTC. Translated, it gives CASTILVAAYNKQFF.

The chain carries TRBV7-6 and TRBJ2-1, with D possibly TRBD1 on 5 matching bases. Germline CDR1 is SGHVS and CDR2 is FNYEAQ. Deletions cut 7 bases from V and 10 bases from J, with 17 bases between. The CDR3 consists of 13 residues. CDR3 sequence: CASNFRVAYEQFF. For the CDR3, the DNA is TGTGCCAGCAACTTCAGGGTCGCCTACGAGCAGTTCTTC.

The rearrangement uses TRBV19 and TRBJ1-5, with 7 positions matching TRBD1. This CDR3 has 15 residues. In germline, CDR1 is LNHDA, CDR2 SQIVND (reference sequence). Unmatched junction bases numbered 5, after V lost 4 bases and J lost 2 bases. CDR3 in DNA: TGTGCCAGTAGTACGACAGGGTATGGCAATCAGCCCCAGCATTTT. Translating it yields CASSTTGYGNQPQHF.

The chain uses TRBV2 and TRBJ1-5, with 8 bases fitting TRBD1. Germline loops: CDR1 SNHLY, CDR2 FYNNEI. The CDR3 is 14 amino acids. The trim removed 6 bases at V and 4 bases at J, leaving 5 bases unmatched. The CDR3 loop is CASSWGQENQPQHF. Here the CDR3 DNA reads TGTGCCAGCAGCTGGGGACAGGAGAATCAGCCCCAGCATTTT.

The chain couples TRBV3-1 to TRBJ1-2, with 7 bases fitting TRBD1. The V gene's germline CDR1 is LGHDT and CDR2 YNNKEL (reference sequence). This CDR3 is built from 12 residues. V gave up 5 bases and J gave up 11 bases; unmatched junction bases: 8. The CDR3: CASSYRLQGYTF. CDR3 coding DNA: TGTGCCAGCAGCTATCGTTTACAGGGGTACACCTTC.

The sample holds a few counts of this clonotype. The chain has TRBV11-2 and TRBJ2-5; 8 nucleotides agree with TRBD2. The CDR3 is 16 residues long. V was clipped by 5 bases and J by 5 bases; unmatched bases: 13. The germline gives CDR1 SGHAT, CDR2 FQNNGV. The CDR3 here is CASSTPGTSNRETQYF. CDR3 bases: TGTGCCAGCAGCACCCCAGGGACTAGTAATCGGGAGACCCAGTACTTC.

The CDR3 bases are TGTGCCAGCACCAAGGACAGCACTAGCACAGATACGCAGTATTTT. Encoded protein: CASTKDSTSTDTQYF. This chain joins TRBV21-1 and TRBJ2-3; the DNA was not used to check the table's D call, TRBD1. TRBV21-1 is a pseudogene locus. The CDR3 sequence is 15 residues long.